The 31 T cell receptor beta chains in this list originate from one sample, sequenced in a study of CD8 T cells in ankylosing spondylitis. Via MiXCR, TCRdb re-called the 5' RACE reads, giving one row per CDR3 protein. There are roughly 180,000 distinct CDR3 sequences in the sample; 10% to 15% occur only once, and approximately 10% lies in the top ten. Sequences were obtained from blood, either unsorted or a sorted T cell fraction (not recorded which). These receptors came from a female donor with ankylosing spondylitis or in good health (not recorded which).

This clonotype appeared many times. The chain joins TRBV28 to TRBJ2-1, with D possibly TRBD2 on 6 matching bases. This CDR3 comprises 14 residues. CDR1 MDHEN and CDR2 SYDVKM come from the germline V gene. The V end was cut by 6 bases, the J end by 2 bases, with 11 bases between. In nucleotides, the CDR3 is TGTGCCAGCAGGACGGGACTGGCCTACAATGAGCAGTTCTTC. Its protein is CASRTGLAYNEQFF.

As concerns this clonotype: This may come from a read error, since a much larger clone is one base off. The CDR3 loop is CASSPREAGGRNEQFF. The CDR3 region has the DNA TGCGCCAGCAGCCCACGAGAGGCTGGCGGGAGGAATGAGCAGTTCTTC. The rearrangement uses TRBV5-1 and TRBJ2-1; TRBD2 matches at 8 bases. Germline lookup yields CDR1 SGHRS and CDR2 YFSETQ. The V segment lost 4 bases and the J segment 7 bases; nucleotides outside the gene matches: 13. CDR3 length: 16 residues.

This clonotype turned up a few times. The chain combines TRBV4-3 with TRBJ1-5; D is perhaps TRBD1 (6 bases). The CDR3 sequence is 15 residues long. The V end was cut by 0 bases, the J end by 6 bases, with 12 bases between. Germline loops: CDR1 LGHNA, CDR2 YSLEER. The CDR3 nucleotides read TGCGCCAGCAGCCAAGAAACAGGGAGGTCTCAGCCCCAGCATTTT. Translation: CASSQETGRSQPQHF.

This clonotype was observed a few times. The V gene is TRBV6-1, the J gene TRBJ2-7, with 9 bases aligning to TRBD1. The CDR3 loop spans 14 amino acids. The ends lost 4 bases at V and 13 bases at J; junction bases unmatched: 14. CDR1 and CDR2 from the germline V gene are MNHNS and SASEGT. CDR3 amino acids: CASSAAYSTGGGYF. DNA of the CDR3: TGTGCCAGCAGTGCCGCCTATTCCACAGGGGGCGGATACTTC.

The rearrangement uses TRBV27 and TRBJ2-1, with a possible D match to TRBD2 (5 bases). The ends were cut back, 5 bases at V and 7 bases at J, with 18 bases in the middle. The CDR3 is made up of 15 amino acids. Germline CDR1 MNHEY, CDR2 SMNVEV (reference sequence). The CDR3 coding sequence is TGTGCCAGCAGTCCAAGGACGATAGCGAATAATGAGCAGTTCTTC. Protein product: CASSPRTIANNEQFF.

At least ten counts were recorded for this clonotype. The chain has TRBV20-1 and TRBJ1-3; 7 positions match TRBD1. The CDR3 sequence is 13 residues long. CDR1 DFQATT and CDR2 SNEGSKA come from the germline V gene (reference sequence). The ends lost 2 bases at V and 7 bases at J; junction bases unmatched: 5. The CDR3 here is CSARLQGRNTIYF. CDR3 DNA sequence: TGCAGTGCTAGACTACAGGGGAGGAACACCATATATTTT.

The chain combines TRBV6-1 with TRBJ2-1, with 13 bases fitting TRBD2. Trimming cost V 4 bases and J 7 bases; bases outside gene matches: 7. This CDR3 spans 16 amino acids. Per germline, CDR1 MNHNS and CDR2 SASEGT. CDR3 nucleotides: TGTGCCAGCAGTGCCCGGACTAGCGGGGGTCGTAATGAGCAGTTCTTC. This gives the protein CASSARTSGGRNEQFF.

CDR3 protein: CASSPLLGGEQYF. CDR3 sequence (DNA): TGCGCCAGCAGCCCACTACTGGGAGGCGAGCAGTACTTC. This rearrangement joins TRBV5-1 to TRBJ2-7, with D tentatively TRBD2 (6 bases). V was pared by 4 bases and J by 6 bases, with 14 bases between. Germline values: CDR1 SGHRS, CDR2 YFSETQ. This CDR3 region has 13 residues.

At least ten counts were recorded for this clonotype. The V gene is TRBV6-5, the J gene TRBJ1-1; D remains ambiguous. Germline V gene lookup returns CDR1 MNHEY and CDR2 SVGAGI. This CDR3 has 14 amino acids. V lost 2 bases, J lost 0 bases, and 7 bases lay in between. The CDR3 sequence is CASSYAGVNTEAFF. In DNA form, the CDR3 reads TGTGCCAGCAGTTACGCCGGAGTGAACACTGAAGCTTTCTTT.

The rearrangement links TRBV15 to TRBJ1-2; D perhaps matches TRBD1 (5 bases). Germline V lookup: CDR1 LNHNV, CDR2 YYDKDF (reference sequence). Trimming stripped 1 base from V and 8 bases from J, with 14 bases between. The CDR3 covers 14 residues. As DNA, the CDR3 is TGTGCCACCAGCAGAGCCGGGACCGTGGTGGGCTACACCTTC. Protein sequence: CATSRAGTVVGYTF.

This clonotype was seen many times. This rearrangement joins TRBV25-1 to TRBJ1-1; possibly TRBD1 for D (5 bases). Trimming took 5 bases from V and 10 from J, leaving 17 bases between them. This CDR3 spans 13 amino acids. Germline V lookup: CDR1 MGHDK, CDR2 SYGVNS. In DNA form, the CDR3 reads TGTGCCAGCAGTTACGGGACCGGGCCGAGAGCTTTCTTT. Amino acids: CASSYGTGPRAFF.

At least ten counts were recorded for this clonotype. This chain joins TRBV7-2 and TRBJ2-4, with 8 bases aligning to TRBD2. Germline V gene sequence: CDR1 SGHTA, CDR2 FQGNSA. The CDR3 length is 14 residues. V trimming: 5 bases; J trimming: 5 bases; junction bases outside the gene matches: 5. Here the CDR3 reads CASSRTSGENIQYF. In DNA form, the CDR3 reads TGTGCCAGCAGCCGAACTAGCGGAGAAAACATTCAGTACTTC.

In its sample, this clonotype was seen many times. The chain couples TRBV28 to TRBJ2-1; TRBD2 matches 11 bases. Germline CDR1 and CDR2: MDHEN and SYDVKM. V dropped 5 bases and J dropped 7; count of bases not matched to a gene: 13. CDR3 length: 17 amino acids. This CDR3 is CASSAPLLAGVGNEQFF. In nucleotides, the CDR3 is TGTGCCAGCAGTGCACCCCTACTAGCGGGAGTAGGGAATGAGCAGTTCTTC.

With respect to this clonotype: This sequence may be a read error, since a much larger clone differs from it by one base. The chain recombines TRBV9 with TRBJ2-7; maybe TRBD2 (5 bases). Per germline, CDR1 SGDLS and CDR2 YYNGEE. The CDR3 spans 15 residues. In DNA form, the CDR3 reads TGTGCCTGCAGCGTAGGAGCGGACCAGTCCTACGAGCAGTACTTC. Its translation is CACSVGADQSYEQYF. Full variable domain (remainder filled in from reference TRBV9 and TRBJ2-7): DSGVTQTPKHLITATGQRVTLRCSPRSGDLSVYWYQQSLDQGLQFLIQYYNGEERAKGNILERFSAQQFPDLHSELNLSSLELGDSALYFCACSVGADQSYEQYFGPGTRLTVT.

The chain has TRBV18 and TRBJ2-5; 9 bases fit TRBD1. This CDR3 contains 14 residues. V dropped 6 bases and J dropped 2; count of bases not matched to a gene: 4. The germline CDR1 and CDR2 sequences are KGHSH and LQKENI. In DNA, the CDR3 is TGTGCCAGCTCCTACGACAGGGGGCAAGAGACCCAGTACTTC. It codes for CASSYDRGQETQYF. The full variable domain, its missing parts supplied by reference TRBV18 and TRBJ2-5, is NAGVMQNPRHLVRRRGQEARLRCSPMKGHSHVYWYRQLPEEGLKFMVYLQKENIIDESGMPKERFSAEFPKEGPSILRIQQVVRGDSAAYFCASSYDRGQETQYFGPGTRLLVL.

The rearrangement uses TRBV3-1 and TRBJ2-3; D unclear. Germline V gives CDR1 LGHDT, CDR2 YNNKEL (reference sequence). This CDR3 is built from 12 residues. Trimming cost V 0 bases and J 8 bases, with 6 bases left between them. The CDR3 spells CASSQERATQYF. CDR3 coding DNA: TGTGCCAGCAGCCAAGAGCGAGCTACGCAGTATTTT.

This clonotype has a count of ten or more. The chain combines TRBV29-1 with TRBJ1-5; the D gene is possibly TRBD1 (6 bases). In germline, CDR1 is SQVTM, CDR2 ANQGSEA. Trimming removed 5 bases from V and 5 bases from J, with 10 bases in between. The CDR3 has 12 residues. In DNA form, the CDR3 reads TGCAGCGTTTCCAAGGGGGATCAGCCCCAGCATTTT. It encodes CSVSKGDQPQHF. The complete variable domain, with remaining parts taken from reference TRBV29-1 and TRBJ1-5, reads SAVISQKPSRDICQRGTSLTIQCQVDSQVTMMFWYRQQPGQSLTLIATANQGSEATYESGFVIDKFPISRPNLTFSTLTVSNMSPEDSSIYLCSVSKGDQPQHFGDGTRLSIL.

This clonotype was seen a handful of times. The chain has TRBV20-1 and TRBJ2-1; 9 bases fit TRBD1. V lost 6 bases, J lost 7 bases, and 10 bases stayed unmatched. This CDR3 has 14 amino acids. In germline, CDR1 is DFQATT, CDR2 SNEGSKA (reference sequence). The CDR3 DNA is TGCAGTGCGCCGGGACAGGGAAAAAGGAATGAGCAGTTCTTC. Translated: CSAPGQGKRNEQFF.

This clonotype was seen at least ten times. The chain combines TRBV14 with TRBJ1-6, with TRBD1 as a possible D gene (5 bases). Trimming left V 4 bases short and J 9 bases short, with 16 bases between. Germline values: CDR1 SGHDN, CDR2 FVKESK. CDR3 size: 15 residues. The CDR3 here is CASSRIRAPGSPLHF. CDR3 sequence (DNA): TGTGCCAGCAGCCGCATCAGGGCCCCCGGTTCACCCCTCCACTTT.

This clonotype was observed many times. The chain uses TRBV4-3 and TRBJ1-6; D is undetermined. Looked up from germline, CDR1 is LGHNA and CDR2 is YSLEER. This CDR3 spans 15 amino acids. The germline V and J ends were trimmed by 1 base and 10 bases, with 14 bases remaining between them. In DNA, the CDR3 is TGCGCCAGCAGCCAAGTACCGGGAGTAGGATCACCCCTCCACTTT. This translates into CASSQVPGVGSPLHF.

This clonotype was counted a few times. This chain connects TRBV20-1 to TRBJ1-2; TRBD1 agrees at 9 bases. Germline V gene sequence: CDR1 DFQATT, CDR2 SNEGSKA (reference sequence). The length of the CDR3 is 16 residues. V lost 8 bases, J lost 2 bases, and 15 bases stayed unmatched. The CDR3 sequence is CSPFEPGQGLNYGYTF. Written as DNA, the CDR3 is TGCAGTCCCTTCGAACCGGGACAGGGATTGAACTATGGCTACACCTTC.

The table lists this clonotype with many counts. The chain links TRBV10-3 to TRBJ1-3; no clear D gene. This CDR3 is built from 11 residues. Germline V gives CDR1 ENHRY, CDR2 SYGVKD. The ends were cut back, 7 bases at V and 4 bases at J, with 5 bases in the middle. CDR3 nucleotide sequence: TGTGCCATCAACGAGGGAAACACCATATATTTT. Its protein product is CAINEGNTIYF.

This clonotype was seen repeatedly, ten times or more. The gene calls are TRBV24-1 and TRBJ1-5; D unclear. The CDR3 totals 15 residues. From germline, CDR1 is KGHDR and CDR2 SFDVKD. The germline V and J ends were trimmed by 3 bases and 5 bases, with 13 bases remaining between them. CDR3 sequence reads: CATSDTGQSDQPQHF. In DNA, the CDR3 is TGTGCCACCAGTGATACCGGGCAGAGCGATCAGCCCCAGCATTTT.

Many counts were recorded for this clonotype. CDR3 in amino acids: CASSQESGRMNTEAFF. DNA for the CDR3: TGTGCCAGCAGCCAAGAATCGGGACGGATGAACACTGAAGCTTTCTTT. This sequence joins TRBV4-2 and TRBJ1-1, with D perhaps TRBD1 (5 bases). The CDR3 covers 16 residues. Germline V gene data show CDR1 as LGHNA and CDR2 as YNFKEQ. Trimming shortened V by 0 bases and J by 0 bases, and 11 bases separated the two germline ends.

Only a few counts were recorded for this clonotype. The gene calls are TRBV20-1 and TRBJ2-1; a weak D match, TRBD2 (6 bases). This CDR3 comprises 16 residues. With 0 bases removed from V and 6 bases from J, the gap between germline ends came to 18 bases. Germline CDR1 DFQATT, CDR2 SNEGSKA (reference sequence). The CDR3 reads CSARDWASATANEQFF. The CDR3 region has the DNA TGCAGTGCTAGAGATTGGGCTAGCGCTACGGCCAATGAGCAGTTCTTC.

The sample holds a few counts of this clonotype. The chain links TRBV9 to TRBJ2-1; TRBD2 agrees at 8 bases. CDR1 is SGDLS, CDR2 YYNGEE, per germline. The length of the CDR3 is 15 residues. V lost 2 bases and J lost 3; bases outside the gene matches: 4. DNA for the CDR3: TGTGCCAGCAGCGTCTCGGGAGGGAGCTACAATGAGCAGTTCTTC. Translated, it gives CASSVSGGSYNEQFF.

This clonotype has a handful of counts. A much larger clone lies a single base off, so this may be a read error. The CDR3 coding sequence is TGTGCCAGCAATGACTATGGCTACACCTTC. Residues: CASNDYGYTF. The chain links TRBV25-1 to TRBJ1-2, with D unclear. Trimming took off 7 bases at V and 3 bases at J, with 3 bases between the two ends. Germline lookup yields CDR1 MGHDK and CDR2 SYGVNS. The length of the CDR3 is 10 residues.

This clonotype was counted only a few times. The chain employs TRBV27 and TRBJ2-1; D may correspond to TRBD1 or TRBD2 (5 bases each). Trimming took off 5 bases at V and 12 bases at J, with 20 bases between the two ends. Germline lookup yields CDR1 MNHEY and CDR2 SMNVEV (reference sequence). CDR3 size: 14 residues. The DNA of the CDR3 is TGTGCCAGCAGTCGATACTGGGGGACCGACGGGCAGTTCTTC. This gives the protein CASSRYWGTDGQFF.

This clonotype was counted at least ten times. The chain links TRBV29-1 to TRBJ1-2; 8 bases are a match to TRBD1. V shed 2 bases and J 2 bases; nucleotides not matched to a gene: 1. The CDR3 is 13 residues long. Germline loops: CDR1 SQVTM, CDR2 ANQGSEA. CDR3: CSVERTGNYGYTF. The CDR3 DNA reads as TGCAGCGTTGAACGGACAGGGAACTATGGCTACACCTTC.

This clonotype was found many times. The rearrangement joins TRBV24-1 to TRBJ2-7, with D perhaps TRBD1 (6 bases). This CDR3 is 14 amino acids long. In germline, CDR1 is KGHDR, CDR2 SFDVKD. The V gene lost 5 bases and the J gene lost 5 bases, with 15 bases spanning the gap. The CDR3 here is CATSGPGAIHEQYF. In DNA form, the CDR3 reads TGTGCCACCAGTGGGCCAGGGGCCATCCACGAGCAGTACTTC.

The table lists this clonotype with many counts. This rearrangement joins TRBV5-1 to TRBJ1-1; tentative D call: TRBD1 (5 bases). Germline assignment: CDR1 SGHRS and CDR2 YFSETQ. The CDR3 has 19 amino acids. The V end lost 4 bases, the J end lost 0 bases, and 25 bases lay between the germline ends. In DNA, the CDR3 is TGCGCCAGCAGCCCCGGCGTTCCTTTGAGGGACGCCATGAACACTGAAGCTTTCTTT. It yields the protein CASSPGVPLRDAMNTEAFF.